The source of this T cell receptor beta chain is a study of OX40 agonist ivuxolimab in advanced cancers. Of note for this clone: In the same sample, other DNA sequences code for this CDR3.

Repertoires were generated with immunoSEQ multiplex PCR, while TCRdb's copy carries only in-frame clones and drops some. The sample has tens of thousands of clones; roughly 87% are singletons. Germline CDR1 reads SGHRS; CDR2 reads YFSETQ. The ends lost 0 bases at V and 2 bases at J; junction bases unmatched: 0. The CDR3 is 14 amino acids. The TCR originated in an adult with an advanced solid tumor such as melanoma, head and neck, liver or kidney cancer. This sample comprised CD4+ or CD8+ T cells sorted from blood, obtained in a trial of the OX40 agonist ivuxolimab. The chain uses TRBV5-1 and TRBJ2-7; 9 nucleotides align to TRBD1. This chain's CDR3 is CASSLGQGAYEQYF. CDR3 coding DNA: TGCGCCAGCAGCTTGGGACAGGGGGCCTACGAGCAGTACTTC.